This entry lists 25 T cell receptor beta chains sequenced from one sample in a study of T cell repertoires in cytomegalovirus infection. No cognate antigen is known for these TCRs. TCRdb reprocessed the reads with MiXCR, giving one entry per CDR3 protein. Of some 920,000 distinct CDR3 sequences listed, roughly 31% were seen once; the top ten hold around an eighth. Material: cultured CD8+ T cells from PBMCs, obtained from culture after CMV antigen stimulation. Receptors were obtained from a human donor in good health (CMV status not recorded). Some clones in this sample may be carry-over from other donors' samples.

The chain joins TRBV6-5 to TRBJ1-2, with TRBD1 matching 7 bases. In germline, CDR1 is MNHEY, CDR2 SVGAGI. Trimming took 5 bases from V and 3 from J; bases not matched to a gene: 3. This CDR3 contains 13 residues. The CDR3 DNA sequence: TGTGCCAGCAGTCGAGGGACAGACTATGGCTACACCTTC. Its protein is CASSRGTDYGYTF.

The chain joins TRBV6-5 to TRBJ1-5; D is uncertain. The CDR3 contains 18 residues. CDR1 is MNHEY and CDR2 is SVGAGI in the germline V gene. V dropped 0 bases and J dropped 2 bases, with 17 bases sitting between them. The CDR3 DNA sequence: TGTGCCAGCAGTTACTCTTTCCTCGACATAAATGGCAATCAGCCCCAGCATTTT. This sequence encodes CASSYSFLDINGNQPQHF.

The gene calls are TRBV19 and TRBJ1-1; D not resolved. The germline V and J ends were trimmed by 0 bases and 1 base, with 9 bases remaining between them. The V gene's germline CDR1 is LNHDA and CDR2 SQIVND (reference sequence). The CDR3 is 15 amino acids. Here the CDR3 DNA reads TGTGCCAGTAGTATAGATCCGTCAGGGAACACTGAAGCTTTCTTT. It yields the protein CASSIDPSGNTEAFF.

The chain recombines TRBV10-3 with TRBJ1-4, with 8 bases lining up with TRBD1. The junction had 3 bases not matched to a gene; V was cut back by 6 bases and J by 6 bases. Per the germline V gene, CDR1 is ENHRY and CDR2 is SYGVKD. The CDR3 contains 13 residues. CDR3 sequence: CAISPTGDEKLFF. CDR3 sequence (DNA): TGTGCCATCAGCCCGACAGGGGATGAAAAACTGTTTTTT.

The J gene is TRBJ2-7, the V gene TRBV12-3 or TRBV12-4; maybe TRBD2 (8 bases). The CDR3 has 13 amino acids. V lost 5 bases and J 6 bases, leaving 14 bases between the germline ends. CDR3 region: CASSPGGGSEQYV. The CDR3 DNA follows: TGTGCCAGCAGTCCGGGAGGGGGCAGCGAGCAGTACGTC.

This clonotype appeared a few times. The V call is TRBV4-1, the J call TRBJ2-2, with 9 bases matching TRBD1. Trimming took 3 bases from V and 6 from J; bases not matched to a gene: 11. CDR1 is MGHRA, CDR2 YSYEKL, per germline. The CDR3 runs to 17 residues. Here the CDR3 reads CASSHPTGTGKPGELFF. The CDR3 nucleotides are TGCGCCAGCAGCCATCCCACCGGGACAGGGAAGCCCGGGGAGCTGTTTTTT.

This chain uses TRBV28 with TRBJ2-2; D possibly corresponds to TRBD1 (5 bases). V was clipped by 2 bases and J by 3 bases, with 16 bases between them. The CDR3 sequence is 17 residues long. The germline CDR1 and CDR2 sequences are MDHEN and SYDVKM. The CDR3 region is CASSLKVEQVDTGELFF. The CDR3 nucleotides are TGTGCCAGCAGTTTAAAGGTTGAACAGGTGGACACCGGGGAGCTGTTTTTT.

A word on this clonotype: The junction shows a germline mismatch at one end, possibly a read error. Here the CDR3 DNA reads TGTGCCTGCAGTCCGGACAGGGTCGAACAGTACTTC. Its protein product is CACSPDRVEQYF. The chain links TRBV6-5 to TRBJ2-7; 8 bases are a match to TRBD1. This CDR3 has 12 residues. CDR1 and CDR2 (germline): MNHEY, SVGAGI.

Concerning this clonotype: A clone one base away is much larger, so this may be a read error. The chain joins TRBV7-8 to TRBJ2-3, with D possibly being TRBD2 (5 bases). CDR1 and CDR2 (germline): SGHVS, FQNEAQ. CDR3 length: 14 residues. DNA for the CDR3: TGTGTCAGCAGCTTAGCGCTCGGAGCAGATACGCAGTATTTT. Its protein product is CVSSLALGADTQYF.

This clonotype has only a few counts. The J gene is TRBJ1-1, the V gene TRBV7-6, with no clear D. V dropped 6 bases and J dropped 11 bases, with 16 bases sitting between them. The CDR3 is 12 amino acids. Germline V gives CDR1 SGHVS, CDR2 FNYEAQ. CDR3 nucleotide sequence: TGTGCCAGCAGACCTCGGACGTCCTGGGCTTTCTTT. This encodes CASRPRTSWAFF.

The chain is built from TRBV4-1 and TRBJ1-4, with D unclear. The CDR3 extends over 17 amino acids. V was clipped by 5 bases and J by 0 bases, with 16 bases between them. Germline V lookup: CDR1 MGHRA, CDR2 YSYEKL. The CDR3 region has the DNA TGCGCCAGCAGCGACTCGCCCAGAGAAACAACTAATGAAAAACTGTTTTTT. Encoded protein: CASSDSPRETTNEKLFF.

The CDR3 is CARSPRDRGRYNEQFF. The CDR3 DNA is TGTGCCAGAAGCCCCCGGGACAGGGGGCGTTACAATGAGCAGTTCTTC. The rearrangement joins TRBV5-3 to TRBJ2-1; 12 bases are shared with TRBD1. TRBV5-3 belongs to the ORF category, with a function that is uncertain. Germline trimming cut 4 bases from V and 4 bases from J; bases unmatched to any gene: 6. This CDR3 contains 16 residues.

This clonotype was recorded only once. Written as DNA, the CDR3 is TGTGCCATCAGTGAGTCGTCGAGTTTACCGAATGAGCAGTTCTTC. This encodes CAISESSSLPNEQFF. The chain carries TRBV10-3 and TRBJ2-1; D is uncertain. Trimming removed 0 bases at V and 7 bases at J, with 13 bases between. CDR1 is ENHRY, CDR2 SYGVKD, per germline. The CDR3 totals 15 residues.

In this sample, this clonotype turned up many times. This chain joins TRBV6-6 and TRBJ2-5, with no clear D. Germline values: CDR1 MNHNY, CDR2 SVGAGI (reference sequence). This CDR3 comprises 13 residues. Trimming pared 4 bases from V and 1 base from J, leaving 7 bases between. DNA of the CDR3: TGTGCCAGCAGTTTTGGCATCCAAGAGACCCAGTACTTC. Amino acids: CASSFGIQETQYF.

In this sample, this clonotype turned up a few times. The chain joins TRBV6-1 to TRBJ2-7; 8 bases are shared with TRBD2. Germline V lookup: CDR1 MNHNS, CDR2 SASEGT. Losses at the gene ends were 8 bases for V and 5 bases for J; bases not matched to a gene: 5. The CDR3 extends over 12 amino acids. As DNA, the CDR3 is TGTGCCAGCGTCAGCGGGGGCGACGAGCAGTACTTC. Protein product: CASVSGGDEQYF.

This chain connects TRBV7-6 to TRBJ2-2; D is possibly TRBD1 (6 bases). The germline V gene has CDR1 SGHVS and CDR2 FNYEAQ. The CDR3 consists of 20 residues. V dropped 5 bases and J dropped 5 bases, with 30 bases sitting between them. The CDR3, as DNA: TGTGCCAGCAGCCCTGTTGTGGGCCGGTTTCAGGACAGCTGGACCGGGGAGCTGTTTTTT. This gives the protein CASSPVVGRFQDSWTGELFF.

This rearrangement joins TRBV7-9 to TRBJ2-5; TRBD2 might be the D (5 bases). The CDR3 contains 13 residues. Germline loops: CDR1 SEHNR, CDR2 FQNEAQ (reference sequence). The V end lost 6 bases, the J end lost 2 bases, and 10 bases lay between the germline ends. DNA of the CDR3: TGTGCCAGCAGTCGGGATCCTCAAGAGACCCAGTACTTC. It encodes CASSRDPQETQYF.

In its sample, this clonotype was seen a few times. This chain joins TRBV6-5 and TRBJ1-2; D is uncertain. This CDR3 contains 15 residues. The germline gives CDR1 MNHEY, CDR2 SVGAGI. V gave up 5 bases and J gave up 5 bases, with 18 bases separating them. CDR3 region: CASSGSAIARYGYTF. Written as DNA, the CDR3 is TGTGCCAGCAGTGGATCAGCGATTGCTCGATATGGCTACACCTTC.

This clonotype was recorded many times. This rearrangement joins TRBV6-2 or TRBV6-3 to TRBJ2-7, with a tentative D call TRBD1 (6 bases). The CDR3 is 13 amino acids. CDR1 MNHEY and CDR2 SVGEGT come from the germline V gene. V lost 6 bases to trimming and J lost 1 base, with 10 bases between them. Here the CDR3 reads CASSYGQSYEQYV. The CDR3 DNA reads TGTGCCAGCAGCTACGGACAGTCCTACGAGCAGTACGTC.

This chain links TRBV6-5 with TRBJ1-5, with a weak D call TRBD1 (5 bases). The germline V gene has CDR1 MNHEY and CDR2 SVGAGI. This CDR3 is built from 11 residues. The ends were cut back, 10 bases at V and 9 bases at J, with 13 bases in the middle. CDR3 residues: CANGTGWPQHF. The CDR3 bases are TGTGCCAACGGGACGGGATGGCCCCAGCATTTT.

This clonotype was observed a handful of times. This chain links TRBV24-1 with TRBJ1-1, with no clear D. CDR1 is KGHDR and CDR2 is SFDVKD in the germline V gene. This CDR3 has 13 residues. Trimming removed 3 bases from V and 1 base from J, with 5 bases in between. CDR3 sequence: CATSDRWNTEAFF. The CDR3 nucleotides read TGTGCCACCAGTGATCGATGGAACACTGAAGCTTTCTTT.

The chain uses TRBV13 and TRBJ2-5, with TRBD2 matching 8 bases. Germline CDR1 PRHDT, CDR2 FYEKMQ (reference sequence). This CDR3 is built from 16 residues. V lost 3 bases to trimming and J lost 5 bases; unmatched junction nucleotides: 11. This CDR3 is CASSFWGLDAFETQYF. In nucleotides, the CDR3 is TGTGCCAGCAGCTTTTGGGGACTAGACGCCTTCGAGACCCAGTACTTC.

This clonotype has a handful of counts. CDR3: CASSLQDQETQYF. DNA of the CDR3: TGTGCCAGCAGTTTACAGGACCAAGAGACCCAGTACTTC. V gene TRBV6-2 or TRBV6-3 combines with J gene TRBJ2-5; a possible D gene is TRBD1 (5 bases). V shed 4 bases and J shed 0 bases, with 6 bases lying between them. The V gene's germline CDR1 is MNHEY and CDR2 SVGEGT. CDR3 length: 13 residues.

The CDR3 bases are TGTGCCACCAGCCAAGCAGGCCTATTTGATACGCAGTATTTT. This encodes CATSQAGLFDTQYF. The V call is TRBV15, the J call TRBJ2-3; D gene uncertain. The germline CDR1 and CDR2 sequences are LNHNV and YYDKDF (reference sequence). The CDR3 consists of 14 residues. V was clipped by 5 bases and J by 6 bases, with 15 bases between them. Full variable domain (outside the CDR3, taken from reference TRBV15 and TRBJ2-3): DAMVIQNPRYQVTQFGKPVTLSCSQTLNHNVMYWYQQKSSQAPKLLFHYYDKDFNNEADTPDNFQSRRPNTSFCFLDIRSPGLGDTAMYLCATSQAGLFDTQYFGPGTRLTVL.

V usage is TRBV7-2 and J usage is TRBJ1-5, with 11 bases matching TRBD1. V lost 5 bases and J lost 6; bases outside the gene matches: 9. From germline, CDR1 is SGHTA and CDR2 FQGNSA. The CDR3 extends over 16 amino acids. The CDR3 region has the DNA TGTGCCAGCAGCCCAAGGACAGGGGGCGCGGGTCAGCCCCAGCATTTT. Protein sequence: CASSPRTGGAGQPQHF. Complete variable domain (other parts from reference TRBV7-2 and TRBJ1-5): GAGVSQSPSNKVTEKGKDVELRCDPISGHTALYWYRQSLGQGLEFLIYFQGNSAPDKSGLPSDRFSAERTGGSVSTLTIQRTQQEDSAVYLCASSPRTGGAGQPQHFGDGTRLSIL.